Included here is one TCR beta chain sequence, with context. The data stem from a study of blood T cells in healthy people across ages. Sample-barcoded 5' priming and a J-beta primer mix drove a second PCR of roughly 7 to 11 cycles. TCRdb recomputed calls from the 5' RACE reads with MiXCR, one row per CDR3 protein. The sample includes approximately 670,000 distinct CDR3 sequences, around two fifths of them seen just once. CDR1 and CDR2 (germline): SGHTA, FQGNSA. The CDR3 length is 17 residues. The receptor's source is an older man in good health. Specimen: blood. The chain combines TRBV7-2 with TRBJ2-5, with 7 positions matching TRBD2. The DNA end favors TRBJ2-7, so the J call may be wrong. The DNA of the CDR3 is TGTGCCAGCAGCTTAGTTGGTCTAGCGGAGGGGTTCTACGAGCAGTACTTC. The encoded protein is CASSLVGLAEGFYEQYF.